This is a list of T cell receptor beta chains from one sample in a study of blood T cells in healthy people across ages. TCRdb re-analysed the 5' RACE reads in MiXCR, keeping a single row per CDR3 protein. The repertoire includes 700,000 or so distinct CDR3 sequences, about 20% of them detected once, and 22% sits in the top ten. Sample: blood. The receptors stem from a man aged 65 to 85 in good health. CDR3s include the opening cysteine and the closing phenylalanine or tryptophan. A D gene is named only where the DNA matches it firmly. Part of the rows lack a size; the others show once, few, many or a class for expanded clones.

TRBJ1-3	TRBV2	17	few	NA	TGTGCCAGCAGTGCTCCACCCGGGACAACCTCTGGAAACACCATATATTTT	CASSAPPGTTSGNTIYF
TRBJ2-4	TRBV14	16	many	NA	TGTGCCAGCAGCCAAGACGGACGGCTAGCCAAAAACATTCAGTACTTC	CASSQDGRLAKNIQYF
TRBJ1-2	TRBV14	17	NA	NA	TGTGCCAGCAGCCCTCCGGGACCCGCGGGCCTCTTCTATGGCTACACCTTC	CASSPPGPAGLFYGYTF
TRBJ1-1	TRBV5-6	15	NA	NA	TGTGCCAGCAGCTTCGTTCGCAGAGCGAACACTGAAGCTTTCTTT	CASSFVRRANTEAFF
TRBJ2-5	TRBV2	14	NA	NA	TGTGCCAGCAGTGAACTTAAAGGGGTAGAGACCCAGTACTTC	CASSELKGVETQYF
TRBJ2-4	TRBV5-4	14	NA	TRBD1	TGTGCCAGCAGCTTCAAGGGGGCGGAAAACATTCAGTACTTC	CASSFKGAENIQYF
TRBJ1-2	TRBV3-1	14	NA	TRBD1	TGTGCCAGCAGCGGGACAGGGGGCAACTATGGCTACACCTTC	CASSGTGGNYGYTF
TRBJ2-5	TRBV5-1	17	many	NA	TGCGCCAGCAGCTTGGACGAATCGCACGGTTATCAAGAGACCCAGTACTTC	CASSLDESHGYQETQYF
TRBJ1-1	TRBV7-9	13	NA	NA	TGTGCCAGCAGCTTAGCTCTGGTCGCTGAAGCTTTCTTT	CASSLALVAEAFF
TRBJ2-5	TRBV29-1	14	few	TRBD1	TGCAGCGTCAGGACAGGGGTATTCCAAGAGACCCGGTACTTC	CSVRTGVFQETRYF
TRBJ2-5	TRBV12-3/TRBV12-4	11	few	NA	TGTGCCAGCATGATACAAGAGACCCAGTACTTC	CASMIQETQYF
TRBJ2-3	TRBV29-1	15	few	TRBD2	TGCAGCGTCAGACTGGGGCTAGCGGGACCAGATACGCAGTATTTT	CSVRLGLAGPDTQYF
TRBJ2-1	TRBV20-1	15	NA	NA	TGCAGTGCTAGTACTGCCCGGACAGTTCTGAATGAGCAGTTCTTC	CSASTARTVLNEQFF
TRBJ1-1	TRBV7-2	17	NA	NA	TGTGCCAGCAGCCCCTCGACAGGATCACGAATGAACACTGAAGCTTTCTTT	CASSPSTGSRMNTEAFF
TRBJ2-3	TRBV20-1	18	NA	TRBD2	TGCAGTGCTACCGCTAGCGGGAGGGCCGGTGGGGACACAGATACGCAGTATTTT	CSATASGRAGGDTDTQYF
TRBJ1-5	TRBV6-6	16	many	NA	TGTGCCAGCAACCGAATCGGAGGGTCGGGCAATCAGCCCCAGCATTTT	CASNRIGGSGNQPQHF
TRBJ1-6	TRBV3-1	15	NA	TRBD1	TGTGCCAGCAGCAAGATCAACAGGGGGCTTTCACCCCTCCACTTT	CASSKINRGLSPLHF
TRBJ2-3	TRBV6-1	15	few	NA	TGTGCCACCAACCTTCGACAGGGCGGGAGTGATACGCAGTATTTT	CATNLRQGGSDTQYF